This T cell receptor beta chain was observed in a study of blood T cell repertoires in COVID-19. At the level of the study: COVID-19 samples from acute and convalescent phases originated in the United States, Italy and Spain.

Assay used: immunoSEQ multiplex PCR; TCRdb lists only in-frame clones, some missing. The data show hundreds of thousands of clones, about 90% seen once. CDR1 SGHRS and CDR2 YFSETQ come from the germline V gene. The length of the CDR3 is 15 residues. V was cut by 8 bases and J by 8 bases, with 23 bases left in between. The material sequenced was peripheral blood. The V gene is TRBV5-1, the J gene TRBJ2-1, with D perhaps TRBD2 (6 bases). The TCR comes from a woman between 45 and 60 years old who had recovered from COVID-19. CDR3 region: CASFSSSAPVHEQFF. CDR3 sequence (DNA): TGCGCCAGTTTCTCTTCTAGCGCTCCGGTGCATGAGCAGTTCTTC.